The source of this T cell receptor (beta chain) is a study of blood T cell repertoires in COVID-19. V shed 2 bases and J 2 bases; nucleotides not matched to a gene: 4. Per the germline V gene, CDR1 is SGHTA and CDR2 is FQGNSA. The CDR3 loop spans 15 amino acids. Clones were read by immunoSEQ multiplex PCR, and TCRdb kept only the in-frame ones, dropping some. Seen here are about 180,000 clones, more than 70% observed once, and the top ten hold roughly 8.7%. What was sequenced was PBMCs or T cells enriched from blood (not recorded which). This sequence joins TRBV7-2 and TRBJ2-7; 9 nucleotides line up with TRBD2. The sequence derives from a woman aged 30 to 39 who had recovered from COVID-19. Here the CDR3 reads CASSLLAGEAYEQYF. As DNA, the CDR3 is TGTGCCAGCAGCTTATTAGCGGGAGAGGCCTACGAGCAGTACTTC.